These T cell receptor beta chains were read from a single sample in a study of T cells after posttransplantation cyclophosphamide. TCRdb's table, derived via immunoSEQ multiplex PCR, lists solely in-frame clones and lacks some. The table includes thousands of clones, approximately 80% detected once. The input for sequencing was CD8+ T cells sorted from PBMCs, taken about 1,500 days after allogeneic stem cell transplant with posttransplant cyclophosphamide. The receptors shown here come from a female patient in her fifties or sixties who received an allogeneic stem cell transplant from a related donor, was CMV-positive, and had no GVHD. Some T cells may arise from the graft donor. The CDR3 runs from the conserved cysteine through the conserved F or W. Fields, in order: V gene, D gene, J gene, CDR3 length, clone size, CDR3 protein, CDR3 DNA. The D gene is left open where the match is weak. Some rows mark clone size as missing; the rest say once, few, many or name a class of expanded clone.

>TRBV27|TRBD2|TRBJ2-1|16|NA
CASLPLSGSSYNEQFF
TGTGCCAGCCTACCGCTTAGCGGGAGCTCCTACAATGAGCAGTTCTTC
>TRBV5-6|NA|TRBJ1-2|15|NA
CASSPVGVGDYGYTF
TGTGCCAGCAGCCCCGTCGGGGTTGGTGATTATGGCTACACCTTC
>TRBV13|NA|TRBJ2-7|13|large
CASSQDQQGEQYF
TGTGCCAGCAGCCAGGATCAGCAAGGCGAGCAGTACTTC
>TRBV9|NA|TRBJ1-2|12|NA
CASSVGQYGYTF
TGTGCCAGCAGCGTAGGTCAATATGGCTACACCTTC
>TRBV27|NA|TRBJ2-5|12|NA
CASGPFQETQYF
TGTGCCAGCGGGCCTTTCCAAGAGACCCAGTACTTC
>TRBV10-3|TRBD1|TRBJ2-7|14|NA
CAISDLTGADEQYF
TGTGCCATCAGTGACCTTACAGGGGCGGACGAGCAGTACTTC
>TRBV11-1|TRBD1|TRBJ2-1|15|NA
CASSLGGTGYNEQFF
TGTGCCAGCAGCTTAGGGGGGACAGGGTACAATGAGCAGTTCTTC
>TRBV30|NA|TRBJ2-7|12|NA
CASSGDAYEQYF
TGTGCTTCCTCGGGGGACGCCTACGAGCAGTACTTC
>TRBV16|NA|TRBJ2-4|12|NA
CASTSGENIQYF
TGTGCCAGCACCTCGGGGGAGAACATTCAGTACTTC
>TRBV4-3|NA|TRBJ2-1|15|NA
CASSQFDRFYNEQFF
TGCGCCAGCAGCCAATTCGACAGGTTCTACAATGAGCAGTTCTTC
>TRBV5-6|NA|TRBJ1-1|17|NA
CASSLGQLGGGGTEAFF
TGTGCCAGCAGCTTGGGGCAGCTGGGGGGGGGTGGCACTGAAGCTTTCTTT
>TRBV6-6|NA|TRBJ1-5|16|NA
CASSYSVDRRNQPQHF
TGTGCCAGCAGTTACTCTGTCGACAGACGCAATCAGCCCCAGCATTTT
>TRBV19|TRBD1|TRBJ2-1|13|medium-sized
CASSMGTANEQFF
TGTGCCAGTAGTATGGGGACAGCTAATGAGCAGTTCTTC
>TRBV27|NA|TRBJ2-3|15|NA
CASSLTHSSTDTQYF
TGTGCCAGCAGTTTAACGCACTCTAGCACAGATACGCAGTATTTT
>TRBV5-6|TRBD1|TRBJ1-5|16|NA
CASSAGTGGAGQPQHF
TGTGCCAGCAGCGCCGGGACAGGGGGCGCAGGGCAGCCCCAGCATTTT
>TRBV11-1|NA|TRBJ1-4|15|NA
CASSPRTATNEKLFF
TGTGCCAGCAGCCCGAGGACAGCAACTAATGAAAAACTGTTTTTT
>TRBV27|NA|TRBJ1-5|14|NA
CASRLRGSNQPQHF
TGTGCCAGCAGACTCAGAGGGAGCAATCAGCCCCAGCATTTT
>TRBV5-5|NA|TRBJ1-1|14|NA
CASSQVIGGAEAFF
TGTGCCAGCAGCCAAGTCATTGGGGGGGCTGAAGCTTTCTTT
>TRBV27|TRBD1|TRBJ2-3|17|NA
CASSLTGTGQTTDTQYF
TGTGCCAGCAGTCTGACCGGGACGGGACAGACCACAGATACGCAGTATTTT
>TRBV9|NA|TRBJ1-1|17|NA
CASSVSLNSPANTEAFF
TGTGCCAGCAGCGTCTCCCTAAACTCGCCTGCGAACACTGAAGCTTTCTTT
>TRBV13|NA|TRBJ1-5|14|NA
CASSLGGGNQPQHF
TGTGCCAGCAGCTTAGGCGGGGGGAATCAGCCCCAGCATTTT
>TRBV5-8|TRBD1|TRBJ1-5|15|few
CASSWEEGARQPQHF
TGTGCCAGCAGTTGGGAGGAGGGGGCGCGTCAGCCCCAGCATTTT
>TRBV7-9|TRBD2|TRBJ2-1|17|NA
CASSLGPSGRTYNEQFF
TGTGCCAGCAGCTTAGGGCCCAGCGGGAGGACCTACAATGAGCAGTTCTTC
>TRBV5-1|NA|TRBJ2-7|14|NA
CASSFDGVSGEQYF
TGCGCCAGCAGCTTTGACGGGGTATCTGGAGAGCAGTACTTC
>TRBV7-9|NA|TRBJ2-5|11|NA
CASIVRATQYF
TGTGCCAGCATCGTGAGGGCGACCCAGTACTTC
>TRBV7-9|TRBD2|TRBJ2-2|16|NA
CASSPTSGGNTGELFF
TGTGCCAGCAGCCCTACTAGCGGAGGGAACACCGGGGAGCTGTTTTTT
>TRBV6-1|NA|TRBJ2-7|10|NA
CASSEWQSSF
TGTGCCAGCAGTGAATGGCAGTCCTCCTTC
>TRBV7-8|NA|TRBJ2-3|17|once
CASSLGWGGGGTDTQYF
TGTGCCAGCAGCTTGGGGTGGGGGGGCGGTGGTACAGATACGCAGTATTTT
>TRBV12-5|NA|TRBJ2-1|13|NA
CASGLGSVDEQFF
TGTGCTAGTGGTTTGGGTAGCGTAGACGAGCAGTTCTTC
>TRBV6-1|TRBD1|TRBJ1-1|14|NA
CASSWDRVHPEAFF
TGTGCCAGCAGTTGGGACAGGGTCCACCCTGAAGCTTTCTTT